The rows below give T cell receptor beta chains drawn from one sample of a study of blood T cell repertoires in COVID-19. The method was immunoSEQ multiplex PCR; TCRdb's version includes in-frame clones alone and lacks a portion of them. The sample consists of 100,000 to 150,000 clones, more than 70% of them appearing once. Material for sequencing was peripheral blood. These receptor sequences come from a human donor in a cohort sampled during active COVID-19. Each CDR3 is given with its conserved first and last residue. D genes are given only for firm matches. For some rows the clone size is stated as once, few or many, or as a class when expanded; others skip it.

V: TRBV2
D: TRBD1
size: NA
J: TRBJ2-7
DNA: TGTGCCAGCTGTTCGGGGACAGGTCGGCTGAAGCAGTACTTC
CDR3: CASCSGTGRLKQYF

V: TRBV7-9
D: NA
size: NA
J: TRBJ1-1
DNA: TGTGCCAGCAGCTTACCCAGGGCGTTTACTGAAGCTTTCTTT
CDR3: CASSLPRAFTEAFF

V: TRBV5-1
D: TRBD1
size: NA
J: TRBJ2-7
DNA: TGCGCCAGCAGCTTGGCGGGACAGGGAGGCTACGAGCAGTACTTC
CDR3: CASSLAGQGGYEQYF

V: TRBV4-2
D: NA
size: few
J: TRBJ2-7
DNA: TGTGCCAGCAGCCAAGAGGAGGGCAGCTACGAGCAGTACTTC
CDR3: CASSQEEGSYEQYF

V: TRBV16
D: NA
size: once
J: TRBJ1-1
DNA: TGTGCCAGCAGCCAATCTTGGGCCATGAACACTGAAGCTTTCTTT
CDR3: CASSQSWAMNTEAFF

V: TRBV7-2
D: NA
size: NA
J: TRBJ1-2
DNA: TGTGCCAGCAGCCCCCGGCAGGCAGCTAACTATGGCTACACCTTC
CDR3: CASSPRQAANYGYTF

V: TRBV23-1
D: TRBD1
size: NA
J: TRBJ2-7
DNA: TGCGCCAGCAGTCAATCTTGGGACAGGGAAAAATACGAGCAGTACTTC
CDR3: CASSQSWDREKYEQYF

V: TRBV19
D: NA
size: few
J: TRBJ2-1
DNA: TGTGCCAGTAGTAATCTTTATGAGCAGTTCTTC
CDR3: CASSNLYEQFF

V: TRBV18
D: TRBD1
size: NA
J: TRBJ2-1
DNA: TGTGCCAGCTCACCCCTAGGACAGGGGGCGAACGAGCAGTTCTTC
CDR3: CASSPLGQGANEQFF

V: TRBV5-1
D: TRBD2
size: NA
J: TRBJ2-1
DNA: TGCGCCAGCAGCTTGGGAGCTAGCGGGAGTGTAGTAGAGCAGTTCTTC
CDR3: CASSLGASGSVVEQFF

V: TRBV10-2
D: NA
size: NA
J: TRBJ2-7
DNA: TGCGCCAGCACATTACCAGGGGTCCAAGGTTCCTACGAGCAGTACTTC
CDR3: CASTLPGVQGSYEQYF

V: TRBV7-9
D: NA
size: NA
J: TRBJ1-4
DNA: TGTGCCAGCAGCTTAATGGCTGATAATGAAAAACTGTTTTTT
CDR3: CASSLMADNEKLFF

V: TRBV6-4
D: NA
size: NA
J: TRBJ1-5
DNA: TGTGCCAGCAGCCCGGACGGGATCGGACCCCAGCATTTT
CDR3: CASSPDGIGPQHF

V: TRBV5-1
D: NA
size: NA
J: TRBJ1-2
DNA: TGCGCCAGCAGCTCCGCCGCCCTACCTAACTATGGCTACACCTTC
CDR3: CASSSAALPNYGYTF

V: TRBV28
D: TRBD1
size: NA
J: TRBJ1-5
DNA: TGTGCCAGCACGGGCATAACGGGACAGGGCAATCAGCCCCAGCATTTT
CDR3: CASTGITGQGNQPQHF

V: TRBV19
D: TRBD1
size: NA
J: TRBJ1-2
DNA: TGTGCCAGTAGTATACGTTTAGGACAGGGGGAGAATGGCTACACCTTC
CDR3: CASSIRLGQGENGYTF

V: TRBV20-1
D: TRBD2
size: once
J: TRBJ2-7
DNA: TGCAGTGCTAGTAGGTGGGAGGGCCTATACGAGCAGTACTTC
CDR3: CSASRWEGLYEQYF

V: TRBV6-1
D: TRBD1
size: NA
J: TRBJ2-1
DNA: TGTGCCAGCAGTGAGATCAAGGGACAGGGGCGTACACGGTACAATGAGCAGTTCTTC
CDR3: CASSEIKGQGRTRYNEQFF

V: TRBV6-5
D: TRBD2
size: NA
J: TRBJ2-3
DNA: TGTGCCAGCAGTTACTCGGGACTAGCGGCTACAGATACGCAGTATTTT
CDR3: CASSYSGLAATDTQYF

V: TRBV10-3
D: TRBD1
size: NA
J: TRBJ2-2
DNA: TGTGCCATCGGGACAGGGGCCACCGGGGAGCTGTTTTTT
CDR3: CAIGTGATGELFF

V: TRBV24-1
D: TRBD2
size: NA
J: TRBJ2-1
DNA: TGTGCCACCAGTGAACCTACTAGCGGGAGATTGAATGAGCAGTTCTTC
CDR3: CATSEPTSGRLNEQFF

V: TRBV27
D: NA
size: NA
J: TRBJ1-1
DNA: TGTGCCACCTATCAGGGTGTAGGGGGTATGAACACTGAAGCTTTCTTT
CDR3: CATYQGVGGMNTEAFF

V: TRBV5-1
D: TRBD1
size: NA
J: TRBJ1-4
DNA: TGCGCCAGCAGCCCGGGGACAGGGGCCTCTAATGAAAAACTGTTTTTT
CDR3: CASSPGTGASNEKLFF

V: TRBV19
D: NA
size: NA
J: TRBJ2-2
DNA: TGTGCCAGTACCCCCGCCGGTAACACCGGGGAGCTGTTTTTT
CDR3: CASTPAGNTGELFF

V: TRBV7-9
D: TRBD1
size: NA
J: TRBJ1-1
DNA: TGTGCCACAAATCCACAGGGGCCAGAACTGAACACTGAAGCTTTCTTT
CDR3: CATNPQGPELNTEAFF

V: TRBV7-9
D: NA
size: NA
J: TRBJ2-2
DNA: TGTGCCAGCAGCTTCCCAAAAGCGCGCGGGGTCACCGGGGAGCTGTTTTTT
CDR3: CASSFPKARGVTGELFF

V: TRBV9
D: NA
size: NA
J: TRBJ2-3
DNA: TGTGCCAGCAGCGGGGGGGACTGGAACACAGATACGCAGTATTTT
CDR3: CASSGGDWNTDTQYF

V: TRBV5-1
D: NA
size: NA
J: TRBJ1-5
DNA: TGCGCCAGCAGCCTACAGAGCAATCAGCCCCAGCATTTT
CDR3: CASSLQSNQPQHF

V: TRBV28
D: TRBD1
size: NA
J: TRBJ1-1
DNA: TGTGCCAGCAGTACGCGACAGGGTAGTCGATCCGCTGAAGCTTTCTTT
CDR3: CASSTRQGSRSAEAFF

V: TRBV27
D: TRBD1
size: NA
J: TRBJ2-7
DNA: TGTGCCAGCAGTTACCGGACAGGGATGAACGAGCAGTACTTC
CDR3: CASSYRTGMNEQYF

V: TRBV2
D: NA
size: NA
J: TRBJ1-2
DNA: TGTGCCAGCCGAGGCACAGGGCCCACCTTC
CDR3: CASRGTGPTF

V: TRBV2
D: TRBD1
size: once
J: TRBJ2-7
DNA: TGTGCCAGCAGACAGGGGATCGCCTACGAGCAGTACTTC
CDR3: CASRQGIAYEQYF

V: TRBV5-1
D: TRBD1
size: NA
J: TRBJ2-1
DNA: TGCGCCAGCAGACGACCGGGACAGGGCTACAATGAGCAGTTCTTC
CDR3: CASRRPGQGYNEQFF

V: TRBV7-2
D: TRBD1
size: few
J: TRBJ1-2
DNA: TGTGCCAGCACCCCTAGACAGGGCGCGTACTATGGCTACACCTTC
CDR3: CASTPRQGAYYGYTF

V: TRBV6-6
D: NA
size: NA
J: TRBJ2-1
DNA: TGTGCCAGCAGTTCCGCTCGGAATGAGCAGTTCTTC
CDR3: CASSSARNEQFF

V: TRBV28
D: TRBD2
size: NA
J: TRBJ2-3
DNA: TGTGCCAGCACCCAATACCGGCTAGCGGGGGGCACAGATACGCAGTATTTT
CDR3: CASTQYRLAGGTDTQYF

V: TRBV9
D: TRBD2
size: NA
J: TRBJ2-3
DNA: TGTGCCAGCAGCGTAGTCCCTAGCGGGACGGCAGATACGCAGTATTTT
CDR3: CASSVVPSGTADTQYF

V: TRBV7-3
D: TRBD1
size: NA
J: TRBJ2-7
DNA: TGTGCCAGCAGCCCCGTGGGGGGGACAGGGTTCTACGAGCAGTACTTC
CDR3: CASSPVGGTGFYEQYF

V: TRBV14
D: TRBD1
size: NA
J: TRBJ1-4
DNA: TGTGCCAGCAGCCAAAGGGGGCTAACTAATGAAAAACTGTTTTTT
CDR3: CASSQRGLTNEKLFF

V: TRBV6-5
D: TRBD1
size: NA
J: TRBJ2-2
DNA: TGTGCCAGCAGGGAGACAGGGGCCACCGGGGAGCTGTTTTTT
CDR3: CASRETGATGELFF

V: TRBV7-9
D: NA
size: NA
J: TRBJ1-4
DNA: TGTGCCAGCAGCTTAGGGGAGACAACTAATGAAAAACTGTTTTTT
CDR3: CASSLGETTNEKLFF

V: TRBV3-1/TRBV3-2
D: TRBD2
size: NA
J: TRBJ2-7
DNA: TGTGCCAGCAGCCCCCGGCTAGCGGGAGCCTACGAGCAGTACTTC
CDR3: CASSPRLAGAYEQYF

V: TRBV9
D: TRBD2
size: NA
J: TRBJ2-7
DNA: TGTGCCAGCAGCGAGGGAGCGGGAGCTGCCTACGAGCAGTACTTC
CDR3: CASSEGAGAAYEQYF

V: TRBV11-2
D: NA
size: NA
J: TRBJ1-2
DNA: TGTGCCAGCAGCTCCCCAGGCCACTATGGCTACACCTTC
CDR3: CASSSPGHYGYTF

V: TRBV11-3
D: NA
size: NA
J: TRBJ2-3
DNA: TGTGCCAGCAGCTTAGATCGTTCTCAGGCCTCCCACCTGTATTTT
CDR3: CASSLDRSQASHLYF

V: TRBV5-6
D: TRBD1
size: few
J: TRBJ1-1
DNA: TGTGCCAGCAGCTTATATGGAGGGGGCGCAGTAACTGAAGCTTTCTTT
CDR3: CASSLYGGGAVTEAFF

V: TRBV7-2
D: TRBD2
size: NA
J: TRBJ2-1
DNA: TGTGCCAGCAGCTTCTTGCGATGGGGGACTAGCGATAACAATGAGCAGTTCTTC
CDR3: CASSFLRWGTSDNNEQFF

V: TRBV28
D: TRBD1
size: NA
J: TRBJ1-2
DNA: TGTGCCAGCAGTAAGAACGGACAGGGCCCCTATGGCTACACCTTC
CDR3: CASSKNGQGPYGYTF

V: TRBV10-1
D: TRBD1
size: few
J: TRBJ1-6
DNA: TGCGCCATCCCGACAGGGAGTAGTCCTAGCTCACCCCTCCACTTT
CDR3: CAIPTGSSPSSPLHF

V: TRBV12-5
D: NA
size: NA
J: TRBJ2-6
DNA: TGTGCTAGTGGTTTGGCAGGCGGGATTTCTGGGGCCAACGTCCTGACTTTC
CDR3: CASGLAGGISGANVLTF

V: TRBV3-1/TRBV3-2
D: TRBD2
size: NA
J: TRBJ2-3
DNA: TGTGCCAGCAGCCAGACTAGCGGGTCTAGCACAGATACGCAGTATTTT
CDR3: CASSQTSGSSTDTQYF

V: TRBV10-2
D: NA
size: once
J: TRBJ1-2
DNA: TGCGCCAGCATCGGACACCCCTATGGCTACACCTTC
CDR3: CASIGHPYGYTF

V: TRBV24-1
D: TRBD2
size: NA
J: TRBJ2-7
DNA: TGTGCCACCAGGCGAGAACTGATCGCGGGAGGCAACACCGAGCAGTACTTC
CDR3: CATRRELIAGGNTEQYF

V: TRBV6-5
D: NA
size: NA
J: TRBJ2-1
DNA: TGTGCCAGCAGTTCCCGCCCAAGAGGGAGCCGTGAGCAGTTCTTC
CDR3: CASSSRPRGSREQFF